The clone carrying this TCR beta chain was counted ten times or more. Antigen unknown. CDR3 regions were amplified by Arm-PCR using iRepertoire HTBI primers to build TCR beta libraries. TCRdb re-analysed the multiplex PCR reads in MiXCR, keeping a single row per CDR3 protein. The profile shows around 250,000 distinct CDR3 sequences, around 18% of them singletons. This CDR3 spans 15 amino acids. Germline CDR1 is KGHDR and CDR2 is SFDVKD. Trimming shortened V by 4 bases and J by 4 bases, and 12 bases separated the two germline ends. The data originate from a study of regulatory T cells in long-lasting Graves disease. At the level of the study: Newly diagnosed Graves' patients took antithyroid drugs under 3 months. General observations from the study: Persistent disease preferred TRBV28, TRBJ1-2 and TRBJ2-5. The persistent group shared 2,500 or so public clonotypes, more than the 966 shared by new patients. What was studied was peripheral blood only, and not thyroid tissue.

Time point reported: newly diagnosed GD, antithyroid drugs for less than 3 months. From RNA extracted from PBMCs, the TCR library was made. This clonotype was sampled from a female donor with Graves disease. The chain uses TRBV24-1 and TRBJ2-2, with no clear D. The material sequenced was peripheral blood mononuclear cells (PBMCs), taken at new diagnosis, from a patient treated with antithyroid drugs. The CDR3 DNA reads as TGTGCCACCAGTGACTCAGCCCATATCACCGGGGAGCTGTTTTTT. Translated: CATSDSAHITGELFF.